The clone carrying this T cell receptor beta chain was counted a few times. The data stem from a study of response to subunit inactivated influenza vaccine. V dropped 4 bases and J dropped 1 base, with 12 bases sitting between them. Germline CDR1 is SGHRS and CDR2 is YFSETQ. This CDR3 spans 14 amino acids. TCRdb re-derived calls from the RT-PCR reads in MiXCR, one entry per CDR3 protein. Here the sample spans around 520,000 distinct CDR3 sequences, around 11% being singletons. The J gene is TRBJ2-7, the V gene TRBV5-1, with a weak D call TRBD2 (7 bases). The receptor comes from a man aged 50 to 60 who received an inactivated influenza vaccine. Material: PBMCs from blood, obtained on the day of vaccination. The CDR3 sequence is CASSRGGVSYEQYF. The CDR3, as DNA: TGCGCCAGCAGCAGGGGGGGAGTTTCCTACGAGCAGTACTTC.